This paragraph covers one T cell receptor (beta chain) sequence. What it binds is not known. This sample was included in a study of metastatic and nonmetastatic thyroid tumors. About the research overall: Repertoires from blood and tumor or nodule tissue of malignant and benign thyroid patients were compared. Study-level points and caveats: When malignant thyroid tumors were compared with benign nodules, TCR beta diversity was reportedly significantly higher in the malignant tumors. This held in both blood and tumor samples.

TCRdb reprocessed the PCR reads via MiXCR. The sample gives under 30,000 clones, less than 25% of which show up once; under 45% is in the top ten. Trimming removed 6 bases from V and 0 bases from J, with 6 bases in between. This CDR3 region has 12 residues. Germline V gene data show CDR1 as MNHNS and CDR2 as SASEGT. No patient had received any treatment before thyroid surgery. Sequenced material: blood. This chain links TRBV6-1 with TRBJ2-7; no clear D. This receptor was identified in a female donor with papillary thyroid cancer or a benign thyroid nodule (not recorded which). Some clones in this sample may be carry-over from other donors' samples. The CDR3 region is CASRGSSYEQYF. For the CDR3, the DNA is TGTGCCAGCAGGGGGTCCTCCTACGAGCAGTACTTC.